Detailed here is one T cell receptor (beta chain). Its specificity is not known. Treatment denoted: AdE1-LMPpoly-expanded autologous EBV-specific T-cell therapy followed by anti-PD-1 nivolumab. This CDR3 spans 13 amino acids. Unmatched junction bases numbered 4, after V lost 8 bases and J lost 4 bases. Germline-derived CDR1 and CDR2 are KGHDR and SFDVKD. Using immunoSEQ multiplex PCR, the repertoire was profiled, and TCRdb retains in-frame clones only, with some absent. The repertoire holds more than 15,000 clones, with 80% to 85% as singletons. This sample is part of a study of EBV T-cell therapy then PD-1 blockade in nasopharyngeal carcinoma.

Source: CD8+ T cells from blood, taken at day 0 from a patient whose treatment included autologous EBV-specific T cells and nivolumab. V gene TRBV24-1 combines with J gene TRBJ1-2, with 9 bases that match TRBD1. The TCR comes from a man aged 35-49 years with nasopharyngeal carcinoma. In DNA form, the CDR3 reads TGTGCCACCAAGGGACAGGGTTTCTATGGCTACACCTTC. Translated, it gives CATKGQGFYGYTF.